This T cell receptor (beta chain) is drawn from a study of blood T cell repertoires in COVID-19. For the study at large: In each case, the material was cDNA or gDNA derived from T cells, B-cell-depleted T cells, or PBMCs.

Germline-derived CDR1 and CDR2 are SGHTA and FQGNSA. This CDR3 has 15 amino acids. V gave up 5 bases and J gave up 7 bases; unmatched junction bases: 10. Original handling: Quantification of nucleated cells was approximated via reference gene primer amplification. Generated by immunoSEQ multiplex PCR, the TCRdb table keeps only in-frame clones and is missing some. D and trimming come from the DNA, and the V and J calls and clone size come from that table. The table lists 150,000 to 200,000 clones, 85% of them singletons. The TCR comes from a human donor with acute or convalescent COVID-19. The donor label of this sample is uncertain. The sample comprised peripheral blood. V and J are TRBV7-2 and TRBJ2-1; 8 bases line up with TRBD1. DNA of the CDR3: TGTGCCAGCAGCCCAGACAGGGGTGTAAGTAATGAGCAGTTCTTC. As protein: CASSPDRGVSNEQFF. Full variable domain (remainder filled in from reference TRBV7-2 and TRBJ2-1): GAGVSQSPSNKVTEKGKDVELRCDPISGHTALYWYRQSLGQGLEFLIYFQGNSAPDKSGLPSDRFSAERTGGSVSTLTIQRTQQEDSAVYLCASSPDRGVSNEQFFGPGTRLTVL.